The clone carrying this T cell receptor beta chain came up once. Only in-frame clones appear in the TCRdb table, and some are missing; sequencing was by immunoSEQ multiplex PCR. Counted here are under 50,000 clones, about nine tenths occurring once; the ten biggest clones make up around 0.48%. CDR1 and CDR2 (germline): SGHDT, YYEEEE. With 2 bases clipped from V and 8 bases from J, the junction kept 9 bases outside the gene matches. The CDR3 spans 15 residues. The entry originates in a study of T cell changes during pregnancy in multiple sclerosis. This clonotype originated in a female donor in good health, enrolled as a control in a pregnancy study. Sequenced here: CD4+ T cells from peripheral blood mononuclear cells, sampled in the first trimester of pregnancy. The rearrangement links TRBV5-6 to TRBJ1-4; 7 bases map to TRBD1. Here the CDR3 reads CASSFLDRLDEKLFF. DNA of the CDR3: TGTGCCAGCAGCTTCCTGGACAGGTTGGACGAAAAACTGTTTTTT.